These 26 T cell receptor beta chains were all obtained from the same sample, sequenced in a study of cytomegalovirus exposure and HLA in healthy donors. The PCR employed 60 Vbeta primers together with 13 Jbeta primers. Clones were read by immunoSEQ multiplex PCR, and TCRdb kept only the in-frame ones, dropping some. The table lists 150,000 or so clones, 70% to 80% of them singletons. The sequencing sample was made of PBMCs. The receptors were gathered from a woman aged 40 to 50 in good health and CMV-seronegative.

The chain combines TRBV6-1 with TRBJ2-7, with a tentative D call TRBD1 (7 bases). This CDR3 is 14 amino acids long. Trimming took off 3 bases at V and 6 bases at J, with 15 bases between the two ends. The germline V gene has CDR1 MNHNS and CDR2 SASEGT. CDR3 loop: CASSDQGGLSEQYF. In DNA form, the CDR3 reads TGTGCCAGCAGTGATCAGGGGGGTCTAAGCGAGCAGTACTTC.

This clone was counted only a few times. The chain joins TRBV5-6 to TRBJ1-1; D may be TRBD1 (6 bases). The germline V gene has CDR1 SGHDT and CDR2 YYEEEE. Trimming shortened V by 1 base and J by 1 base, and 11 bases separated the two germline ends. The CDR3 is made up of 15 amino acids. In nucleotides, the CDR3 is TGTGCCAGCAGCTTGCAGGGGCAGGCGAACACTGAAGCTTTCTTT. The encoded protein is CASSLQGQANTEAFF.

This chain joins TRBV7-9 and TRBJ2-3, with 8 positions matching TRBD1. Germline V gene sequence: CDR1 SEHNR, CDR2 FQNEAQ (reference sequence). Trimming cost V 5 bases and J 1 base; bases outside gene matches: 5. The CDR3 loop spans 15 amino acids. The CDR3 sequence: CASSRTGQGTDTQYF. CDR3 DNA sequence: TGTGCCAGCAGCCGAACGGGACAGGGCACAGATACGCAGTATTTT.

The genes are TRBV7-9 and TRBJ1-1; tentative D call: TRBD1 (6 bases). Germline CDR1 SEHNR, CDR2 FQNEAQ (reference sequence). Trimming removed 8 bases from V and 1 base from J, with 14 bases in between. This CDR3 is 14 amino acids long. CDR3 loop: CASAATGANTEAFF. The CDR3 nucleotides read TGTGCCAGCGCAGCGACAGGAGCGAACACTGAAGCTTTCTTT.

V usage is TRBV7-2 and J usage is TRBJ2-7; 11 bases map to TRBD1. Germline loops: CDR1 SGHTA, CDR2 FQGNSA. J gave up 1 base and V 4 bases, and 3 bases lay outside the gene matches. This CDR3 has 15 residues. The CDR3 loop is CASSWTGGASYEQYF. CDR3 sequence (DNA): TGTGCCAGCAGCTGGACAGGGGGCGCGTCCTACGAGCAGTACTTC.

The chain has TRBV7-8 and TRBJ1-1; maybe TRBD1 (5 bases). The CDR3 has 15 amino acids. Germline V gene data show CDR1 as SGHVS and CDR2 as FQNEAQ. Trimming took off 7 bases at V and 1 base at J, with 16 bases between the two ends. CDR3 sequence reads: CASTLRGGRNTEAFF. The CDR3 DNA follows: TGTGCCAGCACTTTAAGGGGTGGACGGAACACTGAAGCTTTCTTT.

The chain carries TRBV19 and TRBJ1-1; D may be TRBD1 (5 bases). V was cut by 5 bases and J by 0 bases, with 10 bases left in between. CDR3 length: 14 residues. CDR1 is LNHDA, CDR2 SQIVND, per germline (reference sequence). CDR3 nucleotides: TGTGCCAGTAGTGCGGGACCGCTGAACACTGAAGCTTTCTTT. Translation: CASSAGPLNTEAFF. The whole variable domain, filled in from reference TRBV19 and TRBJ1-1, reads DGGITQSPKYLFRKEGQNVTLSCEQNLNHDAMYWYRQDPGQGLRLIYYSQIVNDFQKGDIAEGYSVSREKKESFPLTVTSAQKNPTAFYLCASSAGPLNTEAFFGQGTRLTVV.

The CDR3 sequence is CAWLPYRNTEAFF. CDR3 coding DNA: TGTGCCTGGTTACCCTACAGGAACACTGAAGCTTTCTTT. The chain links TRBV30 to TRBJ1-1; no definite D call. CDR1 and CDR2 from the germline V gene are GTSNPN and SVGIG (reference sequence). V was cut by 5 bases and J by 1 base, with 11 bases left in between. The CDR3 consists of 13 residues.

V usage is TRBV28 and J usage is TRBJ2-7, with 8 bases aligning to TRBD1. There are 13 residues in the CDR3. Germline V CDR1 and CDR2: MDHEN, SYDVKM. Trimming took 8 bases from V and 4 from J; bases not matched to a gene: 7. This CDR3 reads CASRTGQRYEQYF. CDR3 in DNA: TGTGCCAGCCGGACAGGGCAAAGGTACGAGCAGTACTTC. Full variable domain (outside the CDR3, taken from reference TRBV28 and TRBJ2-7): DVKVTQSSRYLVKRTGEKVFLECVQDMDHENMFWYRQDPGLGLRLIYFSYDVKMKEKGDIPEGYSVSREKKERFSLILESASTNQTSMYLCASRTGQRYEQYFGPGTRLTVT.

The chain recombines TRBV6-5 with TRBJ1-1, with D possibly TRBD1 on 6 matching bases. This CDR3 has 14 amino acids. Germline V CDR1 and CDR2: MNHEY, SVGAGI. Trimming shortened V by 6 bases and J by 0 bases, and 11 bases separated the two germline ends. DNA for the CDR3: TGTGCCAGCAGATTCGGGACAATGAACACTGAAGCTTTCTTT. Its translation: CASRFGTMNTEAFF.

The genes are TRBV5-1 and TRBJ2-3, with 7 nucleotides matching TRBD2. CDR1 SGHRS and CDR2 YFSETQ come from the germline V gene. After removal of 4 bases from V and 0 bases from J, the junction contained 8 bases not matched to a gene. The CDR3 length is 16 residues. CDR3 in amino acids: CASSPSGTASTDTQYF. The CDR3 DNA sequence: TGCGCCAGCAGCCCGAGCGGGACGGCTAGCACAGATACGCAGTATTTT.

This chain links TRBV6-1 with TRBJ1-2, with TRBD1 matching 9 bases. V was clipped by 4 bases and J by 8 bases; unmatched bases: 17. Germline V gives CDR1 MNHNS, CDR2 SASEGT. This CDR3 region has 17 residues. The CDR3 sequence is CASSVSGTGMLFVGYTF. The DNA for the CDR3 is TGTGCCAGCAGTGTGTCCGGGACAGGGATGTTGTTCGTGGGCTACACCTTC.

The V and J genes are TRBV18 and TRBJ1-1; the D gene is possibly TRBD1 (5 bases). V dropped 0 bases and J dropped 4 bases, with 15 bases sitting between them. CDR3 length: 16 residues. Germline V gene data show CDR1 as KGHSH and CDR2 as LQKENI. CDR3 DNA sequence: TGTGCCAGCTCACCACCGAGCTCAGGGTACGGCACTGAAGCTTTCTTT. The encoded protein is CASSPPSSGYGTEAFF.

This chain connects TRBV5-1 to TRBJ2-5; TRBD1 agrees at 7 bases. Germline V gene data show CDR1 as SGHRS and CDR2 as YFSETQ. V lost 5 bases, J lost 5 bases, and 18 bases stayed unmatched. This CDR3 is 17 amino acids long. In nucleotides, the CDR3 is TGCGCCAGCAGATCCGGACAGGCCCAGGGACCTAGGGAGACCCAGTACTTC. It codes for CASRSGQAQGPRETQYF.

This chain links TRBV11-2 with TRBJ1-5; TRBD1 aligns across 8 bases. The CDR3 totals 13 residues. V gave up 5 bases and J gave up 5 bases; unmatched junction bases: 2. The germline V gene has CDR1 SGHAT and CDR2 FQNNGV. The CDR3 bases are TGTGCCAGCAGCGCGACAGGGGATCAGCCCCAGCATTTT. This encodes CASSATGDQPQHF.

The chain couples TRBV14 to TRBJ2-7, with D perhaps TRBD1 (5 bases). The germline CDR1 and CDR2 sequences are SGHDN and FVKESK. Trimming cost V 2 bases and J 6 bases, with 17 bases left between them. This CDR3 spans 15 amino acids. This CDR3 is CASSQTVDKEGEQYF. The CDR3 nucleotides read TGTGCCAGCAGCCAAACAGTGGACAAAGAAGGCGAGCAGTACTTC.

The CDR3 bases are TGCGCCAGCAGCGGAGGGGAAAAACTGTTTTTT. Its protein product is CASSGGEKLFF. This sequence joins TRBV5-1 and TRBJ1-4; D uncertain. Trimming pared 4 bases from V and 8 bases from J, leaving 6 bases between. CDR3 length: 11 amino acids. CDR1 SGHRS and CDR2 YFSETQ come from the germline V gene.

This chain uses TRBV7-9 with TRBJ1-3; TRBD1 might be the D (6 bases). The germline V gene encodes CDR1 SEHNR and CDR2 FQNEAQ (reference sequence). V shed 8 bases and J shed 6 bases, with 17 bases lying between them. This CDR3 comprises 14 residues. The chain's CDR3 is CASESGGRKNTIYF. Written as DNA, the CDR3 is TGTGCCAGCGAGAGCGGGGGCCGGAAAAACACCATATATTTT.

This chain joins TRBV10-1 and TRBJ2-1; TRBD1 matches at 9 bases. The CDR3 is made up of 14 amino acids. Unmatched junction bases numbered 7, after V lost 7 bases and J lost 6 bases. In germline, CDR1 is WNHNN, CDR2 SYGVQD (reference sequence). The CDR3 spells CASTSGQGSNEQFF. The CDR3 bases are TGCGCCAGCACCTCGGGACAGGGAAGCAATGAGCAGTTCTTC.

The V gene is TRBV19, the J gene TRBJ1-5; D perhaps matches TRBD1 (6 bases). The germline V gene has CDR1 LNHDA and CDR2 SQIVND (reference sequence). The CDR3 covers 13 residues. V was trimmed by 7 bases and J by 4 bases, leaving 11 bases between them. The CDR3 bases are TGTGCCAGTAACAGGGAGACGAATCAGCCCCAGCATTTT. Translating it yields CASNRETNQPQHF.

This chain links TRBV28 with TRBJ2-1; the D gene is possibly TRBD2 (5 bases). The CDR3 is 15 residues long. The germline gives CDR1 MDHEN, CDR2 SYDVKM. Trimming took off 3 bases at V and 0 bases at J, with 9 bases between the two ends. CDR3 sequence: CASSLMRDSYNEQFF. The CDR3 region has the DNA TGTGCCAGCAGTTTGATGAGGGACTCCTACAATGAGCAGTTCTTC.

This CDR3 is CASSPPSGGAEEQYF. The CDR3 coding sequence is TGCGCCAGCAGCCCACCTTCGGGGGGAGCGGAAGAGCAGTACTTC. V usage is TRBV5-1 and J usage is TRBJ2-7; TRBD2 agrees at 7 bases. The CDR3 spans 15 residues. Germline CDR1 and CDR2: SGHRS and YFSETQ. Germline trimming cut 4 bases from V and 7 bases from J; bases unmatched to any gene: 14.

The chain has TRBV6-5 and TRBJ2-2, with 9 bases lining up with TRBD1. This CDR3 is 16 amino acids long. V was pared by 0 bases and J by 5 bases, with 4 bases of the junction left unmatched. CDR1 is MNHEY and CDR2 is SVGAGI in the germline V gene. This CDR3 is CASSYSDRGNTGELFF. Written as DNA, the CDR3 is TGTGCCAGCAGTTACTCGGACAGGGGAAATACCGGGGAGCTGTTTTTT.

This clone came up once. The rearrangement joins TRBV6-1 to TRBJ2-7; 7 bases are shared with TRBD2. Losses at the gene ends were 2 bases for V and 6 bases for J; bases not matched to a gene: 10. Germline V gene data show CDR1 as MNHNS and CDR2 as SASEGT. CDR3 length: 15 residues. The CDR3 DNA reads TGTGCCAGCAGTGAACACGGATCGGCTAGCGGCGAGCAGTACTTC. Amino acids: CASSEHGSASGEQYF.

CDR3 amino acids: CASSVGTGVDTQYF. The CDR3, as DNA: TGTGCCAGCAGCGTCGGGACAGGGGTAGATACGCAGTATTTT. V usage is TRBV9 and J usage is TRBJ2-3, with 10 bases identical to TRBD1. Germline loops: CDR1 SGDLS, CDR2 YYNGEE. The CDR3 totals 14 residues. Trimming cost V 2 bases and J 5 bases; bases outside gene matches: 2.

A note on this clone: The junction departs from germline at one end; a sequencing error may be responsible. The chain is built from TRBV5-6 and TRBJ2-5; TRBD2 matches 12 bases. Germline CDR1 is SGHDT and CDR2 is YYEEEE. The CDR3 runs to 17 residues. CDR3 DNA sequence: TGTGCTAGCAGCTTCTCTCCTAGCGGGAGGGTCCAAGAGACCCAGTACTTC. It encodes CASSFSPSGRVQETQYF.